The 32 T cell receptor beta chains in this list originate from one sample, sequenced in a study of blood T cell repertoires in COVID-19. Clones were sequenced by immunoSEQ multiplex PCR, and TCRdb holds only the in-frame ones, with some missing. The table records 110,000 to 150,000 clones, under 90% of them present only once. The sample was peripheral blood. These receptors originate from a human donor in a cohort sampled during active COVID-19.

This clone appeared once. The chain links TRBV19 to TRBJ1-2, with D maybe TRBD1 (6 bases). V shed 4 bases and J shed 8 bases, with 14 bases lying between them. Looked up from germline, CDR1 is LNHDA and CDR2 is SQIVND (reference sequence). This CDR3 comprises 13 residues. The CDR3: CASSTGVERGYTF. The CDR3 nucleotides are TGTGCCAGTAGTACAGGGGTAGAGCGGGGCTACACCTTC.

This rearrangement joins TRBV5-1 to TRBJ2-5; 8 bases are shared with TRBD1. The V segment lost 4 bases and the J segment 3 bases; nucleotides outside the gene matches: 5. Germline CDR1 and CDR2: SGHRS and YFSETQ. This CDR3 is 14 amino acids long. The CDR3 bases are TGCGCCAGCAGCCCACCGACAGGGGAAGAGACCCAGTACTTC. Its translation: CASSPPTGEETQYF.

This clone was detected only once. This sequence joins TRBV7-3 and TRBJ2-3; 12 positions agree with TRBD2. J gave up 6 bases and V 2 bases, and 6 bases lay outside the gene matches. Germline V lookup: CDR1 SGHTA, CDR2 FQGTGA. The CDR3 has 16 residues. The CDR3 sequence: CASSLASGGARDTQYF. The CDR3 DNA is TGTGCCAGCAGCTTAGCTAGCGGGGGGGCGCGGGATACGCAGTATTTT.

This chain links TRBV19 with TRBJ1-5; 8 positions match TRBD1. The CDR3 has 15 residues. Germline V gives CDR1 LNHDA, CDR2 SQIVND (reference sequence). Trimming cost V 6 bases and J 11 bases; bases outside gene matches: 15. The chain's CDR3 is CASSDGQGGLRAQHF. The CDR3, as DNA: TGTGCCAGTAGCGACGGACAGGGAGGCCTAAGGGCCCAGCATTTT.

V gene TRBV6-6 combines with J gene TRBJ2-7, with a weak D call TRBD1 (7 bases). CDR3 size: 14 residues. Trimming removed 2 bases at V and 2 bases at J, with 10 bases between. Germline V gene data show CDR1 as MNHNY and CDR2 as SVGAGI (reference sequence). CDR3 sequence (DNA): TGTGCCAGCAGTTACACCAGGGGGGCCTACGAGCAGTACTTC. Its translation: CASSYTRGAYEQYF.

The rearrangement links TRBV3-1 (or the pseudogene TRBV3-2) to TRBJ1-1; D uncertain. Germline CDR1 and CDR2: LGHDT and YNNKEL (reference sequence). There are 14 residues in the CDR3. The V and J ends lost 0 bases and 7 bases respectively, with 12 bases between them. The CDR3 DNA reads TGTGCCAGCAGCCAAGATTTTCGTCCGGGTGAAGCTTTCTTT. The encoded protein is CASSQDFRPGEAFF.

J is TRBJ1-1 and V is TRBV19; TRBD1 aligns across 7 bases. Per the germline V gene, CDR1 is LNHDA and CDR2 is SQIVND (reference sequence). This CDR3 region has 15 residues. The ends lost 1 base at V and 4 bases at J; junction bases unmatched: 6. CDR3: CASSIVAGGSTEAFF. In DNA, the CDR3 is TGTGCCAGTAGTATAGTTGCAGGGGGTAGCACTGAAGCTTTCTTT. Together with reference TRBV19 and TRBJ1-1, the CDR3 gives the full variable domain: DGGITQSPKYLFRKEGQNVTLSCEQNLNHDAMYWYRQDPGQGLRLIYYSQIVNDFQKGDIAEGYSVSREKKESFPLTVTSAQKNPTAFYLCASSIVAGGSTEAFFGQGTRLTVV.

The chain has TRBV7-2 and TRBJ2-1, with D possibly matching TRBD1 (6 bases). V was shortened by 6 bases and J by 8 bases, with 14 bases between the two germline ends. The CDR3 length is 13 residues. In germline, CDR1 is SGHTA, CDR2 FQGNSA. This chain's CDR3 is CASSLTRGDEQFF. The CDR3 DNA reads TGTGCCAGCAGTTTAACCAGGGGCGATGAGCAGTTCTTC.

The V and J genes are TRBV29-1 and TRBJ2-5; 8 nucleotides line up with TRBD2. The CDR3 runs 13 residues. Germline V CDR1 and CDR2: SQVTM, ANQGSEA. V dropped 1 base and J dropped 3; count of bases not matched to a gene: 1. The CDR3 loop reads CSVEVLAEETQYF. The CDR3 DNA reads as TGCAGCGTTGAAGTACTAGCGGAAGAGACCCAGTACTTC.

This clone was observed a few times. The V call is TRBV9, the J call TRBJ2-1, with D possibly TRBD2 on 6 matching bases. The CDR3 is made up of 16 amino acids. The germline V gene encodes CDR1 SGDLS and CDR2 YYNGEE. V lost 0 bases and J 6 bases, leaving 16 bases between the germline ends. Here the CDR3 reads CASSVGGGTLGNEQFF. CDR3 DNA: TGTGCCAGCAGCGTAGGAGGCGGGACTTTGGGCAATGAGCAGTTCTTC.

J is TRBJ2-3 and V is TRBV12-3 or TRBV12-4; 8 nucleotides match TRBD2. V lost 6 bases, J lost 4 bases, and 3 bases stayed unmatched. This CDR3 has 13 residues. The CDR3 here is CASRSGGPDTQYF. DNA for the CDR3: TGTGCCAGCAGATCGGGGGGGCCAGATACGCAGTATTTT.

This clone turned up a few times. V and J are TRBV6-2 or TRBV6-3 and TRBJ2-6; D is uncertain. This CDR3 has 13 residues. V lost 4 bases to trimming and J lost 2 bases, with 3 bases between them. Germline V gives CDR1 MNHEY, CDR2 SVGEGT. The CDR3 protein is CASSSAGANVLTF. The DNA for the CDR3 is TGTGCCAGCAGTTCGGCTGGGGCCAACGTCCTGACTTTC.

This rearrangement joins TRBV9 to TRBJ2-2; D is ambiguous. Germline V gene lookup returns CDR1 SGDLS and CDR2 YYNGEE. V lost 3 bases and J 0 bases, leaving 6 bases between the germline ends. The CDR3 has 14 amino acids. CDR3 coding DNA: TGTGCCAGCAGCGAGCTAACGAACACCGGGGAGCTGTTTTTT. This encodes CASSELTNTGELFF.

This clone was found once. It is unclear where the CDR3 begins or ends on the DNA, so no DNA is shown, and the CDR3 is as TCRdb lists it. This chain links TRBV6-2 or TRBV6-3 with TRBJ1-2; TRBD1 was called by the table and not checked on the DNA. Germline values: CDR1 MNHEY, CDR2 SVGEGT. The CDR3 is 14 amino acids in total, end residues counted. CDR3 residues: CASSPGQFFGGYTF.

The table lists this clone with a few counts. The CDR3 DNA reads TGTGCCAGTAGCCTCTGGGGCGAAGGCTCCAATCAGCCCCAGCATTTT. Amino acid sequence: CASSLWGEGSNQPQHF. The chain is built from TRBV19 and TRBJ1-5, with a tentative D call TRBD1 (5 bases). The germline gives CDR1 LNHDA, CDR2 SQIVND (reference sequence). The CDR3 contains 16 residues. The V gene lost 6 bases and the J gene lost 3 bases, with 18 bases spanning the gap.

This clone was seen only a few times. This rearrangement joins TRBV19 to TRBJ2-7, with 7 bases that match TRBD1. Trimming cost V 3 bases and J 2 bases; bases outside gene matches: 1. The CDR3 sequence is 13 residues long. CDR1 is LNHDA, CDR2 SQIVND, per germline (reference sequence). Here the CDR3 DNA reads TGTGCCAGTAGTATCGGGACAGCCTACGAGCAGTACTTC. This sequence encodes CASSIGTAYEQYF.

The CDR3: CASSPTRGGSGVRAANTGELFF. The CDR3 bases are TGTGCCAGCAGTCCAACACGCGGGGGGAGCGGGGTAAGGGCAGCGAACACCGGGGAGCTGTTTTTT. The rearrangement uses TRBV27 and TRBJ2-2, with 8 nucleotides matching TRBD2. CDR3 size: 22 residues. V lost 5 bases, J lost 0 bases, and 23 bases stayed unmatched. The V gene's germline CDR1 is MNHEY and CDR2 SMNVEV (reference sequence).

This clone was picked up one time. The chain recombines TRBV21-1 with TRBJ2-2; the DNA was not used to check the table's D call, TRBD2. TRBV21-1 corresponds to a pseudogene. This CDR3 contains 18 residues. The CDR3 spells CASIPGETSGANTGELFF. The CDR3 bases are TGTGCCAGCATCCCTGGGGAAACTAGCGGAGCGAACACCGGGGAGCTGTTTTTT.

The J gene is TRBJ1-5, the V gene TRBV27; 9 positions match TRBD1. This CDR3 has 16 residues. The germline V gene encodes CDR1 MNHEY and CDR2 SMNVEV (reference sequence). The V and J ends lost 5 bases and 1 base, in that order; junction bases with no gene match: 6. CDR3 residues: CASSPGTGLSNQPQHF. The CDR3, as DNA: TGTGCCAGCAGTCCCGGGACAGGGTTAAGCAATCAGCCCCAGCATTTT.

In nucleotides, the CDR3 is TGTGCCAGCTCACAGGGGTCGCCTAGCACAGATACGCAGTATTTT. Translated, it gives CASSQGSPSTDTQYF. This rearrangement joins TRBV18 to TRBJ2-3; tentative D call: TRBD1 (5 bases). This CDR3 contains 15 residues. Deletions cut 4 bases from V and 0 bases from J, with 11 bases between. The V gene's germline CDR1 is KGHSH and CDR2 LQKENI.

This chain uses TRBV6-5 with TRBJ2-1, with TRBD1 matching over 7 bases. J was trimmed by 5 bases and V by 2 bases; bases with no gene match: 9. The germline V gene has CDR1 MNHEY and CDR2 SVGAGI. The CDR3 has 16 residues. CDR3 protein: CASSYLGRDRNNEQFF. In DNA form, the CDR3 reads TGTGCCAGCAGTTACCTCGGCCGGGACAGAAACAATGAGCAGTTCTTC.

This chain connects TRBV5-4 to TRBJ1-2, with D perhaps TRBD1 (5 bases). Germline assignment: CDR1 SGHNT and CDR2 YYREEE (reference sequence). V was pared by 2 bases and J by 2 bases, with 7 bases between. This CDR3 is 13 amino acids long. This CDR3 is CASSFRANYGYTF. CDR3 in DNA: TGTGCCAGCAGCTTCAGGGCCAACTATGGCTACACCTTC.

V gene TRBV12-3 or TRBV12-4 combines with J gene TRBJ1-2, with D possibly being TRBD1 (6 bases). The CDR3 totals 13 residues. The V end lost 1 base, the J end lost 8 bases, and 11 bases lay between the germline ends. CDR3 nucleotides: TGTGCCAGCAGTTTAGTGGGGGCCGAGGGCTACACCTTC. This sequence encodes CASSLVGAEGYTF.

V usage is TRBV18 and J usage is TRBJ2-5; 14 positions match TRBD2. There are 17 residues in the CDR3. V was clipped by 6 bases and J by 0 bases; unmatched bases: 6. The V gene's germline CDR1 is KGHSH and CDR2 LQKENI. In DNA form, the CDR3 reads TGTGCCAGCTCTCCCGGGACTAGCGGGGGCCACCAAGAGACCCAGTACTTC. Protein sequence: CASSPGTSGGHQETQYF.

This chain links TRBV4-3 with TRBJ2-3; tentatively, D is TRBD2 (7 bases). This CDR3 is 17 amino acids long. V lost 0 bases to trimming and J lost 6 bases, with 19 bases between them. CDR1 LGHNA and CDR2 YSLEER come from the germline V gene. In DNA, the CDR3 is TGCGCCAGCAGCCAAGAAGGGGCGGGGGCCAAAAGCGATACGCAGTATTTT. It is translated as CASSQEGAGAKSDTQYF.

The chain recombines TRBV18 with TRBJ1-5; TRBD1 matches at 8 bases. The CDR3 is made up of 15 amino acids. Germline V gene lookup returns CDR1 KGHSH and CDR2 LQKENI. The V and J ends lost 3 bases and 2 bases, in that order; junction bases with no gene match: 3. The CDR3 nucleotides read TGTGCCAGCTCACCGGACAGGGCGGGCAATCAGCCCCAGCATTTT. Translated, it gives CASSPDRAGNQPQHF.

The CDR3 DNA sequence: TGTGCCAGCAGCCTCGTAGCCTATGGCTACACCTTC. Its translation: CASSLVAYGYTF. The chain links TRBV28 to TRBJ1-2; no clear D gene. The germline V gene has CDR1 MDHEN and CDR2 SYDVKM. Trimming took off 6 bases at V and 4 bases at J, with 9 bases between the two ends. CDR3 length: 12 residues.

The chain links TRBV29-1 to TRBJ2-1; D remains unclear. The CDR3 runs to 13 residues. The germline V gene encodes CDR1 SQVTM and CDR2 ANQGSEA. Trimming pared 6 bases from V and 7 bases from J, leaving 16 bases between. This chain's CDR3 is CSVAERVRNEQFF. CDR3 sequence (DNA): TGCAGCGTGGCGGAGCGAGTTCGGAATGAGCAGTTCTTC.

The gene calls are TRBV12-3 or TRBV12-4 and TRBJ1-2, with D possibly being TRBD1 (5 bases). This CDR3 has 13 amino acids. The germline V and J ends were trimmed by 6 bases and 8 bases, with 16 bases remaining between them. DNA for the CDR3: TGTGCCAGCAGCCCACGGACACTTAGGGGCTACACCTTC. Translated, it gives CASSPRTLRGYTF.

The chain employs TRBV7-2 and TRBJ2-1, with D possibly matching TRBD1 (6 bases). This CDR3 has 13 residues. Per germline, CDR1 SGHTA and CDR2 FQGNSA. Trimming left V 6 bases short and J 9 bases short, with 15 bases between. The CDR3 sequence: CASSQKHRAEQFF. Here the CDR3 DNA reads TGTGCCAGCAGTCAAAAGCACAGGGCTGAGCAGTTCTTC.

The CDR3 loop is CASSPDRGTEAFF. As DNA, the CDR3 is TGTGCCAGCAGCCCGGACAGGGGGACTGAAGCTTTCTTT. The chain employs TRBV11-1 and TRBJ1-1; 10 nucleotides agree with TRBD1. Germline V CDR1 and CDR2: SGHAT, FQDESV (reference sequence). V lost 5 bases to trimming and J lost 5 bases; unmatched junction nucleotides: 2. This CDR3 has 13 residues.

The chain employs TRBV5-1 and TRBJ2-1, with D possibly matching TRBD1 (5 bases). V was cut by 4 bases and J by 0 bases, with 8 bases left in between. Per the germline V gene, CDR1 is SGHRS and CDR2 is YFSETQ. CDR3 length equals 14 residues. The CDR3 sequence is CASSPGHSYNEQFF. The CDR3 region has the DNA TGCGCCAGCAGCCCAGGACACTCCTACAATGAGCAGTTCTTC. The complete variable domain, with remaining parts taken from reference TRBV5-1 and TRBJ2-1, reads KAGVTQTPRYLIKTRGQQVTLSCSPISGHRSVSWYQQTPGQGLQFLFEYFSETQRNKGNFPGRFSGRQFSNSRSEMNVSTLELGDSALYLCASSPGHSYNEQFFGPGTRLTVL.